These T cell receptor beta chains were read from a single sample in a study of cytotoxic CD8 clonotypes in ibrutinib-treated CLL. Assay used: immunoSEQ multiplex PCR; TCRdb lists only in-frame clones, some missing. There are 300,000 to 400,000 clones in the sample; 67% occur only once, and approximately 6% lies in the top ten. The material sequenced was PBMCs, taken after 36 months of ibrutinib treatment. These receptors were collected from a human donor with chronic lymphocytic leukemia. Each CDR3 is given with its conserved first and last residue. D genes are given only for firm matches. Clone size is shown for a subset of rows, as once, few, many or a class of expanded clone.

clone_size | j_call | d_call | v_call | cdr3_nt | cdr3_aa
- | TRBJ1-2 | - | TRBV9 | TGTGCCAGCAGCGCCTTACAGGGTTGGGGCTACACCTTC | CASSALQGWGYTF
few | TRBJ1-4 | TRBD1 | TRBV5-6 | TGTGCCAGCAGCCCCTTCAGGGGGCTCGGAGAAAAACTGTTTTTT | CASSPFRGLGEKLFF
- | TRBJ2-2 | - | TRBV19 | TGTGCCAGTAGTATGGCGGGATTAGGCACCGGGGAGCTGTTTTTT | CASSMAGLGTGELFF
once | TRBJ2-6 | TRBD1 | TRBV5-1 | TGCGCCAGCCGGGACAGCTTTTCTTCTGGGGCCAACGTCCTGACTTTC | CASRDSFSSGANVLTF
- | TRBJ2-7 | TRBD2 | TRBV28 | TGTGCCAGCAGTTTAGGTTGGGCTAGCGGCATCTACGAGCAGTACTTC | CASSLGWASGIYEQYF
- | TRBJ1-2 | - | TRBV9 | TGTGCCAGCAGCGTAGTTGGGACGAGCTATGGCTACACCTTC | CASSVVGTSYGYTF
- | TRBJ1-2 | TRBD1 | TRBV5-1 | TGCGCCAGCAGCTGGGACAGACAATATGGCTACACCTTC | CASSWDRQYGYTF
- | TRBJ2-7 | - | TRBV15 | TGTGCCACCAGCGCGGCAGGTAGAAACGAGCAGTACTTC | CATSAAGRNEQYF
- | TRBJ2-3 | - | TRBV29-1 | TGCAGCGTCCTAGGGTTGCAGGGCGGGGGCACAGATACGCAGTATTTT | CSVLGLQGGGTDTQYF
- | TRBJ2-5 | - | TRBV14 | TGTGCCAGCAGCAAATGGGATACTCAGACCCAGTACTTC | CASSKWDTQTQYF
- | TRBJ1-2 | - | TRBV15 | TGTGCAGAAGCAGGGTATGGCTACACCTTC | CAEAGYGYTF
- | TRBJ1-1 | - | TRBV5-1 | TGCGCCAGCAGCTTGTTCGGGGGGCGAGCTTTCTTT | CASSLFGGRAFF
- | TRBJ2-7 | - | TRBV7-3 | TGTGCCAGCAGCATTAGCAGGGGTAACGAGCAGTACTTC | CASSISRGNEQYF
once | TRBJ2-5 | - | TRBV5-4 | TGTGCCAGCAGCTCCAGCCTGGGGGGAGAGACCCAGTACTTC | CASSSSLGGETQYF
- | TRBJ2-5 | TRBD1 | TRBV18 | TGTGCCAGCTCACCAACTGGACAGGGAGAGACCCAGTACTTC | CASSPTGQGETQYF
few | TRBJ2-7 | - | TRBV15 | TGTGCCACCAGCCCGGGGTGGGGATGGGAGCAGTACTTC | CATSPGWGWEQYF
- | TRBJ2-4 | - | TRBV5-1 | TGCGCCAGCAGCCGCAAGGAGGGGAGGAACATTCAGTACTTC | CASSRKEGRNIQYF
- | TRBJ2-1 | - | TRBV7-2 | TGTGCCAGCTCTCCCGGGTATGAGCAGTTCTTC | CASSPGYEQFF
- | TRBJ2-7 | TRBD2 | TRBV5-1 | TGCGCCAGCAGCTTGGACGCGGGAGTAGGGTACGAGCAGTACTTC | CASSLDAGVGYEQYF
- | TRBJ2-7 | - | TRBV11-2 | TGTGCCAGCAGCCAAGACAAGTCCTACGAGCAGTACTTC | CASSQDKSYEQYF
- | TRBJ1-2 | - | TRBV29-1 | TGCAGCGTTACCCCCGACAGCGAGCGTGGCTACACCTTC | CSVTPDSERGYTF
once | TRBJ2-7 | - | TRBV20-1 | TGCAGTGCTATGGTAGGGAATGAGCAGTACTTC | CSAMVGNEQYF
- | TRBJ1-5 | - | TRBV6-5 | TGTGCCAGCAGTCCAGGGTGGGAAAGCAATCAGCCCCAGCATTTT | CASSPGWESNQPQHF
few | TRBJ2-3 | - | TRBV7-3 | TGTGCCAGCAGCTCGGGGGGCACAGATACGCAGTATTTT | CASSSGGTDTQYF
few | TRBJ1-1 | - | TRBV7-9 | TGTGCCAGCAGCCGTCGGGAGGGAGCCACTGAAGCTTTCTTT | CASSRREGATEAFF
- | TRBJ2-1 | TRBD1 | TRBV11-2 | TGTGCCAGCAGCCCAGACAGGGGTGGTGAGCAGTTCTTC | CASSPDRGGEQFF
- | TRBJ2-1 | - | TRBV29-1 | TGCAGCGTTGTGGGAGTGGGGGGCTCCTACAATGAGCAGTTCTTC | CSVVGVGGSYNEQFF
- | TRBJ2-1 | TRBD2 | TRBV7-9 | TGTGCCAGCAGCCGCCCGGCGACTAGCAAAAATGAGCAGTTCTTC | CASSRPATSKNEQFF
- | TRBJ1-2 | - | TRBV6-5 | TGTGCCAGCAGTTACCTGGGGATGACTAACTATGGCTACACCTTC | CASSYLGMTNYGYTF
- | TRBJ2-2 | TRBD1 | TRBV6-5 | TGTGCCACCATCAGACAGGGACAGAACACCGGGGAGCTGTTTTTT | CATIRQGQNTGELFF
once | TRBJ1-4 | - | TRBV5-5 | TGTGCCAGCAGCTTGGTTGCAACTAATGAAAAACTGTTTTTT | CASSLVATNEKLFF
- | TRBJ1-6 | - | TRBV5-1 | TGCGCCAGCAGCTGGATGGGCCCGGATTCACCCCTCCACTTT | CASSWMGPDSPLHF
once | TRBJ2-7 | - | TRBV6-6 | TGTGCCAGCAGCTGGATGGACAACTCCTACGAGCAGTACTTC | CASSWMDNSYEQYF
few | TRBJ2-7 | - | TRBV27 | TGTGCCAGCAGTTTGGGGGACGCCTACGAGCAGTACTTC | CASSLGDAYEQYF
- | TRBJ2-5 | - | TRBV5-1 | TGCGCCAGCAGCATTTTTGCGGGGGCGGGGGAGACCCAGTACTTC | CASSIFAGAGETQYF
- | TRBJ2-1 | - | TRBV6-4 | TGTGCCAGCAGTTTCAAGGGCAATGAGCAGTTCTTC | CASSFKGNEQFF
- | TRBJ1-2 | TRBD1 | TRBV28 | TGTGCCAGCGCTAAGTCGGACAGGGTCTATGGCTACACCTTC | CASAKSDRVYGYTF
- | TRBJ2-3 | - | TRBV14 | TGTGCCAGCAGCCAAGTAACGGCGAGAGGGGCAGATACGCAGTATTTT | CASSQVTARGADTQYF
- | TRBJ2-3 | - | TRBV7-2 | TGTGCCAGCAGTCCGACCGGTAGCACAGATACGCAGTATTTT | CASSPTGSTDTQYF
few | TRBJ2-2 | - | TRBV20-1 | TGCAGTGTCGGAGACACCGGGGAGCTGTTTTTT | CSVGDTGELFF
few | TRBJ2-3 | - | TRBV11-1 | TGTGCCAGCAGCCATCGACATATCACAGATACGCAGTATTTT | CASSHRHITDTQYF
few | TRBJ1-3 | - | TRBV25-1 | TGTGCCAGCAGTGAATGGGGGAGCTCTGGAAACACCATATATTTT | CASSEWGSSGNTIYF
- | TRBJ2-2 | TRBD2 | TRBV2 | TGTGCCAGCAGCCGGACTAGTTCCGCGAACACCGGGGAGCTGTTTTTT | CASSRTSSANTGELFF
- | TRBJ1-5 | TRBD1 | TRBV4-1 | TGCGCCAGCAGCCAAGCAGACAGGGGAGTGTTGCCCCAGCATTTT | CASSQADRGVLPQHF
few | TRBJ1-2 | TRBD1 | TRBV6-5 | TGTGCCAGCAGTACCCAGACAGGGTCGGTCTCTGGCTACACCTTC | CASSTQTGSVSGYTF
- | TRBJ1-5 | - | TRBV2 | TGTGCCAGCAGTGCGGAGGCGCCAGGACCATTTGGCAATCAGCCCCAGCATTTT | CASSAEAPGPFGNQPQHF
- | TRBJ1-2 | - | TRBV7-3 | TGTGCCAGCAGCTTAAGGGCAGACTATGGCTACACCTTC | CASSLRADYGYTF
- | TRBJ2-2 | TRBD1 | TRBV2 | TGTGCCAGCAGGGACAGGGTGACCGGGGAGCTGTTTTTT | CASRDRVTGELFF
- | TRBJ1-2 | TRBD1 | TRBV7-8 | TGTGCCAGCAGCTCACAGGGGAACTATGGCTACACCTTC | CASSSQGNYGYTF
- | TRBJ1-1 | - | TRBV21-1 | TGTGCCAGCAGCAAACCGGGGGCTTTAAACACTGAAGCTTTCTTT | CASSKPGALNTEAFF
- | TRBJ2-2 | TRBD2 | TRBV19 | TGTGCCAGTAGGATAGCGGGAGGTAGCGGGGAGCTGTTTTTT | CASRIAGGSGELFF
- | TRBJ2-6 | - | TRBV10-3 | TGTGCCATCCAGTCCCTCTCTGGGGCCAACGTCCTGACTTTC | CAIQSLSGANVLTF
- | TRBJ2-7 | - | TRBV5-4 | TGTGCCAGCAGCCTAAATGGGGGCTCCTACGAGCAGTACTTC | CASSLNGGSYEQYF
few | TRBJ2-7 | - | TRBV2 | TGTGCCAGCAGTGACTACAACAGCTACGAGCAGTACTTC | CASSDYNSYEQYF
- | TRBJ2-3 | - | TRBV5-6 | TGTGCCAGCAGCTTGGAACAGTGGGCGGCAGATACGCAGTATTTT | CASSLEQWAADTQYF